These 8 T cell receptor beta chains share one sample of origin, sequenced in a study of blood T cells in healthy people across ages. A sample-barcoded 5' primer and a J-beta primer mix were used in a second PCR of about 6 to 11 cycles. TCRdb passed the 5' RACE reads through MiXCR, listing each CDR3 protein once. The sample carries around 800,000 distinct CDR3 sequences, 20% to 30% recorded once. The sample also formed part of further work on T cells of mothers and their children.

Sequencing used blood. The receptor set was obtained from a boy aged 5-17 years in good health.

This sequence joins TRBV6-6 and TRBJ2-3; D is undetermined. Trimming stripped 2 bases from V and 8 bases from J, with 8 bases between. The germline V gene has CDR1 MNHNY and CDR2 SVGAGI (reference sequence). The CDR3 runs to 12 residues. The CDR3 DNA sequence: TGTGCCAGCAGTTACAGACTCGGTACGCAGTATTTT. Its translation is CASSYRLGTQYF.

As to this clonotype: At one boundary the junction diverges from the germline segment, which might be a read error. The chain has TRBV2 and TRBJ2-5, with D unresolved. This CDR3 has 11 amino acids. Germline assignment: CDR1 SNHLY and CDR2 FYNNEI. This CDR3 is CASKGAETQYF. The CDR3 nucleotides read TGTGCAAGCAAGGGCGCCGAGACCCAGTACTTC. Variable domain in full (rest from reference TRBV2 and TRBJ2-5): EPEVTQTPSHQVTQMGQEVILRCVPISNHLYFYWYRQILGQKVEFLVSFYNNEISEKSEIFDDQFSVERPDGSNFTLKIRSTKLEDSAMYFCASKGAETQYFGPGTRLLVL.

The gene calls are TRBV28 and TRBJ1-3; TRBD1 aligns across 7 bases. V was pared by 6 bases and J by 0 bases, with 23 bases of the junction left unmatched. The CDR3 length is 21 residues. The germline gives CDR1 MDHEN, CDR2 SYDVKM. The CDR3 loop reads CASRDRQGQGRRARSGNTIYF. The DNA of the CDR3 is TGTGCCAGCAGGGACAGGCAGGGCCAGGGGAGGCGAGCCCGCTCTGGAAACACCATATATTTT.

The J gene is TRBJ2-5, the V gene TRBV20-1; 7 bases align to TRBD2. CDR1 is DFQATT, CDR2 SNEGSKA, per germline (reference sequence). V was clipped by 1 base and J by 2 bases; unmatched bases: 7. CDR3 length: 15 residues. The CDR3 protein is CSARGASGGQETQYF. The CDR3 DNA is TGCAGTGCTAGAGGGGCTAGCGGAGGACAAGAGACCCAGTACTTC.

This clonotype has a handful of counts. The chain uses TRBV28 and TRBJ2-7; D gene uncertain. With 5 bases removed from V and 2 bases from J, the gap between germline ends came to 10 bases. CDR1 and CDR2 from the germline V gene are MDHEN and SYDVKM. This CDR3 region has 13 residues. The CDR3 DNA reads TGTGCCAGCAGTCGCATTTCCCCCTACGAGCAGTACTTC. It encodes CASSRISPYEQYF.

In its sample, this clonotype was seen a few times. The chain combines TRBV20-1 with TRBJ2-7; a weak D match, TRBD1 (6 bases). Trimming shortened V by 8 bases and J by 6 bases, and 20 bases separated the two germline ends. The CDR3 spans 13 residues. Germline-derived CDR1 and CDR2 are DFQATT and SNEGSKA (reference sequence). The CDR3 DNA sequence: TGCAGTACAAAGGACAGCCAGTTGGTCGAGCAGTACTTC. Translation: CSTKDSQLVEQYF.

This clonotype was seen a few times. The V call is TRBV12-3 or TRBV12-4, the J call TRBJ2-1; D is unclear. Trimming took 2 bases from V and 2 from J, leaving 13 bases between them. The CDR3 sequence is 16 residues long. CDR3 nucleotide sequence: TGTGCCAGCAGTTTACATTTCTTGAGGACCTACAATGAGCAGTTCTTC. The encoded protein is CASSLHFLRTYNEQFF.

The gene calls are TRBV28 and TRBJ2-1, with D possibly being TRBD2 (7 bases). Germline CDR1 is MDHEN and CDR2 is SYDVKM. V gave up 1 base and J gave up 2 bases, with 9 bases separating them. There are 15 residues in the CDR3. The DNA of the CDR3 is TGTGCCAGCAGTTTATTAGGGGGGGCCTACAATGAGCAGTTCTTC. As protein: CASSLLGGAYNEQFF.